A single sample gave rise to the 20 T cell receptor beta chains below, sequenced in a study of beta chain features in type 1 diabetes. Notes on the study in general: Shorter TCRB CDR3s, moderately but significantly so, were found in Type 1 diabetes patients in all four CD4+ subsets.

The authors reverse transcribed all of the isolated RNA, so sequencing captured expressed TCRB transcripts. The table came from immunoSEQ multiplex PCR; TCRdb's copy has only in-frame clones and leaves some out. Of some 660,000 clones in the sample, over 11% were seen once. Their antigen targets remain unknown. Sequencing was done on a sample of naive CD4+ T cells from blood. Receptors were obtained from a man between 18 and 29 years old with type 1 diabetes.

This clone was observed a few times. V usage is TRBV7-2 and J usage is TRBJ2-3, with 8 bases identical to TRBD2. The CDR3 spans 17 residues. J lost 1 base, V lost 3 bases, and 9 bases had no gene match. Germline values: CDR1 SGHTA, CDR2 FQGNSA. This CDR3 is CASSFKAGGRGTDTQYF. The CDR3 DNA is TGTGCCAGCAGCTTCAAGGCGGGGGGTCGGGGCACAGATACGCAGTATTTT.

This chain joins TRBV28 and TRBJ2-4; 8 bases fit TRBD1. V was pared by 5 bases and J by 4 bases, with 7 bases of the junction left unmatched. The CDR3 contains 15 residues. CDR1 MDHEN and CDR2 SYDVKM come from the germline V gene. For the CDR3, the DNA is TGTGCCAGCAGTCCCCAGGGGGCCGTAAAAAACATTCAGTACTTC. It yields the protein CASSPQGAVKNIQYF.

The rearrangement links TRBV5-1 to TRBJ2-3; TRBD2 might be the D (6 bases). The CDR3 totals 16 residues. CDR1 is SGHRS and CDR2 is YFSETQ in the germline V gene. Trimming pared 0 bases from V and 6 bases from J, leaving 17 bases between. As DNA, the CDR3 is TGCGCCAGCAGCTTGGTACGGGGAGGCCCCCCGGATACGCAGTATTTT. Its protein product is CASSLVRGGPPDTQYF.

The rearrangement uses TRBV19 and TRBJ2-3, with a tentative D call TRBD2 (5 bases). CDR3 length: 16 residues. Between the trimmed V and J ends, which lost 5 bases and 0 bases, there was a span of 15 bases. Per the germline V gene, CDR1 is LNHDA and CDR2 is SQIVND (reference sequence). CDR3 region: CASSPGLHTSTDTQYF. As DNA, the CDR3 is TGTGCCAGTAGTCCTGGACTCCACACTAGCACAGATACGCAGTATTTT.

This clone was observed a few times. The chain is built from TRBV5-4 and TRBJ2-2; unclear D gene. The CDR3 runs to 13 residues. The ends were cut back, 0 bases at V and 5 bases at J, with 5 bases in the middle. Germline values: CDR1 SGHNT, CDR2 YYREEE (reference sequence). The CDR3 DNA is TGTGCCAGCAGCTTGGACAAGACCGGGGAGCTGTTTTTT. It translates to CASSLDKTGELFF.

The genes are TRBV6-1 and TRBJ1-1, with D unclear. V gave up 5 bases and J gave up 3 bases, with 10 bases separating them. The CDR3 is 13 amino acids. Germline CDR1 is MNHNS and CDR2 is SASEGT. The CDR3 sequence is CASSTRRDTEAFF. The CDR3 bases are TGTGCCAGCAGTACCCGACGAGACACTGAAGCTTTCTTT.

This chain connects TRBV2 to TRBJ2-2; D may match TRBD1 or TRBD2 (5 bases each). The germline V gene encodes CDR1 SNHLY and CDR2 FYNNEI. V was cut by 3 bases and J by 6 bases, with 8 bases left in between. The CDR3 covers 13 residues. The chain's CDR3 is CASSEGVAGELFF. Written as DNA, the CDR3 is TGTGCCAGCAGTGAGGGGGTGGCCGGGGAGCTGTTTTTT.

This clone was counted only a few times. The chain uses TRBV30 and TRBJ1-1; no clear D gene. Germline V CDR1 and CDR2: GTSNPN, SVGIG (reference sequence). There are 11 residues in the CDR3. Trimming took off 0 bases at V and 3 bases at J, with 2 bases between the two ends. The CDR3 coding sequence is TGTGCCTGGAGTGTACACACTGAAGCTTTCTTT. Its protein is CAWSVHTEAFF.

This clone was picked up a small number of times. This chain uses TRBV9 with TRBJ1-1, with a possible D match to TRBD1 (5 bases). CDR1 SGDLS and CDR2 YYNGEE come from the germline V gene. The germline V and J ends were trimmed by 3 bases and 1 base, with 10 bases remaining between them. This CDR3 is built from 14 residues. The CDR3 reads CASSATERNTEAFF. The CDR3 bases are TGTGCCAGCAGCGCGACAGAAAGGAACACTGAAGCTTTCTTT.

V usage is TRBV9 and J usage is TRBJ2-3, with TRBD2 matching 9 bases. From germline, CDR1 is SGDLS and CDR2 YYNGEE. With V trimmed by 0 bases and J by 0 bases, 2 bases remained unmatched. This CDR3 is built from 16 residues. CDR3 in amino acids: CASSVDTSGSTDTQYF. CDR3 sequence (DNA): TGTGCCAGCAGCGTAGATACTAGCGGGAGCACAGATACGCAGTATTTT.

Points on this clone: Other DNA variants within this sample encode the same CDR3. The V and J genes are TRBV6-1 and TRBJ2-5; D gene ambiguous. CDR3 length equals 13 residues. The germline CDR1 and CDR2 sequences are MNHNS and SASEGT. Trimming stripped 2 bases from V and 1 base from J, with 5 bases between. The CDR3 loop is CASSERVQETQYF. As DNA, the CDR3 is TGTGCCAGCAGTGAAAGGGTCCAAGAGACCCAGTACTTC.

This clone occurred a few times. The rearrangement uses TRBV29-1 and TRBJ1-1, with D perhaps TRBD1 (5 bases). The CDR3 is made up of 14 amino acids. Looked up from germline, CDR1 is SQVTM and CDR2 is ANQGSEA. The V end was cut by 6 bases, the J end by 7 bases, with 21 bases between. The CDR3 is CSVIPMRGVIEAFF. Written as DNA, the CDR3 is TGCAGCGTGATCCCGATGAGGGGAGTTATTGAAGCTTTCTTT.

This chain uses TRBV29-1 with TRBJ1-2; 12 bases agree with TRBD1. Germline lookup yields CDR1 SQVTM and CDR2 ANQGSEA. The CDR3 contains 14 residues. Germline trimming cut 5 bases from V and 8 bases from J; bases unmatched to any gene: 9. Here the CDR3 DNA reads TGCAGCGTTCCTCTGGGACAGGGGGCGCGCGGCTACACCTTC. Translating gives CSVPLGQGARGYTF.

The chain has TRBV4-3 and TRBJ1-3; unclear D gene. V dropped 3 bases and J dropped 0 bases, with 9 bases sitting between them. Germline assignment: CDR1 LGHNA and CDR2 YSLEER. This CDR3 spans 15 amino acids. The CDR3 is CASSHLENSGNTIYF. The CDR3 DNA reads as TGCGCCAGCAGCCACCTCGAGAACTCTGGAAACACCATATATTTT.

Only a few counts were recorded for this clone. J is TRBJ1-2 and V is TRBV30; 7 bases line up with TRBD1. Germline CDR1 GTSNPN, CDR2 SVGIG (reference sequence). Trimming at V came to 0 bases and at J to 2 bases, leaving 12 bases not matched to a gene. The CDR3 totals 17 residues. The CDR3 spells CAWSVLIVGTANYGYTF. The CDR3 nucleotides are TGTGCCTGGAGTGTACTAATAGTGGGGACAGCCAACTATGGCTACACCTTC.

The chain recombines TRBV7-9 with TRBJ1-4; TRBD1 matches 7 bases. The CDR3 runs to 14 residues. V lost 5 bases to trimming and J lost 5 bases; unmatched junction nucleotides: 5. Germline CDR1 reads SEHNR; CDR2 reads FQNEAQ (reference sequence). The CDR3 loop reads CASSPGQLNEKLFF. The CDR3 region has the DNA TGTGCCAGCAGCCCGGGACAGTTAAATGAAAAACTGTTTTTT. Drawing the rest from reference TRBV7-9 and TRBJ1-4, the complete variable domain is DTGVSQNPRHKITKRGQNVTFRCDPISEHNRLYWYRQTLGQGPEFLTYFQNEAQLEKSRLLSDRFSAERPKGSFSTLEIQRTEQGDSAMYLCASSPGQLNEKLFFGSGTQLSVL.

This clone was detected only a few times. Other DNA sequences within the sample encode an identical CDR3. V is TRBV5-4 and J is TRBJ1-1; D call uncertain. This CDR3 has 11 amino acids. Germline V gene sequence: CDR1 SGHNT, CDR2 YYREEE (reference sequence). Trimming took 7 bases from V and 0 from J, leaving 4 bases between them. The CDR3 DNA reads as TGTGCCAGCTCCTTGAACACTGAAGCTTTCTTT. This encodes CASSLNTEAFF.

J is TRBJ1-3 and V is TRBV7-9; D not certain. This CDR3 is built from 17 residues. The V end was cut by 0 bases, the J end by 3 bases, with 15 bases between. Germline assignment: CDR1 SEHNR and CDR2 FQNEAQ (reference sequence). CDR3 DNA: TGTGCCAGCAGCTTAGCCCCTGGTTCGGAGGGTGGAAACACCATATATTTT. Translated: CASSLAPGSEGGNTIYF.

V and J are TRBV9 and TRBJ2-1; no firm D call. With 5 bases removed from V and 8 bases from J, the gap between germline ends came to 17 bases. This CDR3 comprises 14 residues. CDR1 and CDR2 (germline): SGDLS, YYNGEE. The CDR3 sequence: CASSIIPEPYEQFF. The CDR3 DNA reads as TGTGCCAGCAGTATAATCCCGGAGCCGTATGAGCAGTTCTTC.

The chain couples TRBV7-2 to TRBJ2-5; TRBD2 matches 10 bases. CDR3 size: 16 residues. V lost 4 bases and J lost 6; bases outside the gene matches: 11. The V gene's germline CDR1 is SGHTA and CDR2 FQGNSA. The CDR3 sequence: CASSSPTGTSVKTQYF. CDR3 in DNA: TGTGCCAGCAGCTCACCCACTGGGACTAGCGTGAAGACCCAGTACTTC.